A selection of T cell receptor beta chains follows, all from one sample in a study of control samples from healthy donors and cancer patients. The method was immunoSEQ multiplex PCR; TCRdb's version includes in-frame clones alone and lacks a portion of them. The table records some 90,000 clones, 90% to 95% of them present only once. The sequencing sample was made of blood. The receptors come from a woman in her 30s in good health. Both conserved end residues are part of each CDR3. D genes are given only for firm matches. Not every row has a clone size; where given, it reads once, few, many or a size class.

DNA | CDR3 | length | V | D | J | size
TGTGCCAGTACCGACAACCGGGACAGCTGGAACACTGAAGCTTTCTTT | CASTDNRDSWNTEAFF | 16 | TRBV19 | TRBD1 | TRBJ1-1 | -
TGTGCCAGCAGCCAAGTTCCCAATGAGCAGTTCTTC | CASSQVPNEQFF | 12 | TRBV3-1/TRBV3-2 | - | TRBJ2-1 | -
TGTGCCAGCAGCTTAAAAAGGGTTGGTCAGCCCCAGCATTTT | CASSLKRVGQPQHF | 14 | TRBV5-6 | - | TRBJ1-5 | -
TGTGCCAGCTCACCACCCATGGGAGTTTACAATGAGCAGTTCTTC | CASSPPMGVYNEQFF | 15 | TRBV18 | - | TRBJ2-1 | -
TGTGCCAGCAGCCCACAGGCGGGACAGGGCCACGAGCAGTACTTC | CASSPQAGQGHEQYF | 15 | TRBV14 | TRBD1 | TRBJ2-7 | -
TGCAGCGTTGATTTCTCTGGTGACACTGAAGCTTTCTTT | CSVDFSGDTEAFF | 13 | TRBV29-1 | - | TRBJ1-1 | -
TGTGCCAGCAGTCTTCACACTGAAGCTTTCTTT | CASSLHTEAFF | 11 | TRBV12-3/TRBV12-4 | - | TRBJ1-1 | -
TGTGCCTTAACAGGGAGGAGAGAAGCTTTCTTT | CALTGRREAFF | 11 | TRBV30 | - | TRBJ1-1 | -
TGTGCCACCAGCAGCCCCGGGGGGGTTGAAAAACTGTTTTTT | CATSSPGGVEKLFF | 14 | TRBV15 | - | TRBJ1-4 | -
TGTGCCAGCAGCCACAAAGGGACTGCCTTAAGAAATTATGGCTACACCTTC | CASSHKGTALRNYGYTF | 17 | TRBV3-1/TRBV3-2 | - | TRBJ1-2 | -
TGTGCCAGCAGAGGAACGGACAGGGGGCCGTACGAGCAGTACTTC | CASRGTDRGPYEQYF | 15 | TRBV6-5 | TRBD1 | TRBJ2-7 | -
TGCAGCGTTGTTGATCAGGGGGGGAATCAGCCCCAGCATTTT | CSVVDQGGNQPQHF | 14 | TRBV29-1 | TRBD1 | TRBJ1-5 | -
TGCAGTGCCAAATACATCTACGAGCAGTACTTC | CSAKYIYEQYF | 11 | TRBV20-1 | - | TRBJ2-7 | -
TGTGCCAGCAGTTACTCCTCGGTTGGCGGGGAGCTGTTTTTT | CASSYSSVGGELFF | 14 | TRBV6-2/TRBV6-3 | - | TRBJ2-2 | -
TGTGCCAGCAGGTTACAGGGATCGAATGAAAAACTGTTTTTT | CASRLQGSNEKLFF | 14 | TRBV5-6 | - | TRBJ1-4 | -
TGTGCCACCTCTCGACATAGGACCAATCAGCCCCAGCATTTT | CATSRHRTNQPQHF | 14 | TRBV24-1 | - | TRBJ1-5 | once
TGTGCCAGCAGGGAGGCAGTGGGGGGGACTAATGAAAAACTGTTTTTT | CASREAVGGTNEKLFF | 16 | TRBV2 | - | TRBJ1-4 | -
TGCGCCAGCAGTCTGAATAATTCACCCCTCCACTTT | CASSLNNSPLHF | 12 | TRBV10-2 | - | TRBJ1-6 | -
TGCGCCAGCAGCCAAGTAGGGGGCAGCTCCTACGAGCAGTACTTC | CASSQVGGSSYEQYF | 15 | TRBV4-1 | TRBD1 | TRBJ2-7 | -
TGCGCCAGCGGGACACCGAACACTGAAGCTTTCTTT | CASGTPNTEAFF | 12 | TRBV10-1 | - | TRBJ1-1 | once
TGTGCCAGCAGCCATTCCCCGGGACTAGCGGGGGCCAAAAACATTCAGTACTTC | CASSHSPGLAGAKNIQYF | 18 | TRBV3-1/TRBV3-2 | TRBD2 | TRBJ2-4 | -
TGTGCCAGCCACCCGGCGGGAGGTAGCAATCAGCCCCAGCATTTT | CASHPAGGSNQPQHF | 15 | TRBV5-6 | - | TRBJ1-5 | -
TGTGCCACCAGCCCGGGAGTCGGAACTAATGAAAAACTGTTTTTT | CATSPGVGTNEKLFF | 15 | TRBV15 | - | TRBJ1-4 | -
TGTGCCAGCAGCTTAGGGTCTTCCAGATATGGCTACACCTTC | CASSLGSSRYGYTF | 14 | TRBV11-1 | - | TRBJ1-2 | -
TGTGCCAGTATATACAGGGACGGCACCGGGGAGCTGTTTTTT | CASIYRDGTGELFF | 14 | TRBV28 | - | TRBJ2-2 | -
TGCGCCAGCAGCAAACCAGAGGGCAATGAGCAGTTCTTC | CASSKPEGNEQFF | 13 | TRBV5-1 | - | TRBJ2-1 | -
TGTGCCAGCAGTGAACGGGTTACGGGGGGTGAAAAACTGTTTTTT | CASSERVTGGEKLFF | 15 | TRBV6-1 | - | TRBJ1-4 | -
TGTGCCAGCACCGGGCCAGGGGTTAATGAAAAACTGTTTTTT | CASTGPGVNEKLFF | 14 | TRBV28 | - | TRBJ1-4 | -
TGTGCCAGCGGGGAGGCGGGCACAGATACGCAGCATTTT | CASGEAGTDTQHF | 13 | TRBV7-8 | - | TRBJ1-5 | -
TGTGCCAGCAGCTTCCTAGGGGGCGCCGTTGAAGCTTTCTTT | CASSFLGGAVEAFF | 14 | TRBV5-4 | TRBD1 | TRBJ1-1 | -
TGTGCCAGTAGTACCGGGACAGGGCCTCGGGCCGAGCAGTACTTC | CASSTGTGPRAEQYF | 15 | TRBV19 | TRBD1 | TRBJ2-7 | -
TGCGCCAGCAGCTTGTGGGACAGGGGGCGGGGTGGAAGTGAAAAACTGTTTTTT | CASSLWDRGRGGSEKLFF | 18 | TRBV5-1 | TRBD1 | TRBJ1-4 | -
TGCGCCAGCAGCCCGGAGGCGAGGAATGAAAAACTGTTTTTT | CASSPEARNEKLFF | 14 | TRBV5-1 | - | TRBJ1-4 | -
TGTGCCTGGAGTCTCGCGGGGATTTATGAAAAACTGTTTTTT | CAWSLAGIYEKLFF | 14 | TRBV30 | - | TRBJ1-4 | -
TGTGCCAGCAGCGTAGGAGGGCAGGGGGCTCGCTACACCTTC | CASSVGGQGARYTF | 14 | TRBV9 | TRBD1 | TRBJ1-2 | -
TGTGCCAGCAGCCCAAGCGAGACCCAGTACTTC | CASSPSETQYF | 11 | TRBV6-5 | - | TRBJ2-5 | once
TGTGCCAGCAGTTTTTTGGGGGCGGATGGCTACACCTTC | CASSFLGADGYTF | 13 | TRBV27 | - | TRBJ1-2 | -
TGCGCCAGCGGCCCGCTTTACGGGGGGTTCAGGGATACGCAGTATTTT | CASGPLYGGFRDTQYF | 16 | TRBV10-2 | TRBD2 | TRBJ2-3 | -
TGTGCCAGCAGCTATTTAGAGACCCAGTACTTC | CASSYLETQYF | 11 | TRBV28 | - | TRBJ2-5 | -
TGTGCCAGCGCAGGGGAACCCTCCTACAATGAGCAGTTCTTC | CASAGEPSYNEQFF | 14 | TRBV19 | - | TRBJ2-1 | -
TGTGCCAGCAGCTTAGGGCCAGGGGGCATGTCAGATACGCAGTATTTT | CASSLGPGGMSDTQYF | 16 | TRBV7-6 | TRBD1 | TRBJ2-3 | -
TGTGCCAGCAGTTTAGGCACTGAAGCTTTCTTT | CASSLGTEAFF | 11 | TRBV12-3/TRBV12-4 | - | TRBJ1-1 | -
TGCGCCAGCAGCCAAGATGGTGGACAGGGGCAGTACTTC | CASSQDGGQGQYF | 13 | TRBV4-1 | TRBD1 | TRBJ2-7 | once
TGCAGTGCTTTAGCGGGGGGACTGCGGTATTTT | CSALAGGLRYF | 11 | TRBV20-1 | TRBD2 | TRBJ2-3 | -
TGTGCCAGCAGCCAAGAGAGGCAGTTCACAGATACGCAGTATTTT | CASSQERQFTDTQYF | 15 | TRBV3-1/TRBV3-2 | - | TRBJ2-3 | -
TGTGCCAGCAGCTTAGGGGGTGGGGTCTACGAGCAGTACTTC | CASSLGGGVYEQYF | 14 | TRBV7-9 | - | TRBJ2-7 | -
TGTGCCAGAAGCTTGGTGGGTCGGGACAGTCCCTACGAGCAGTACTTC | CARSLVGRDSPYEQYF | 16 | TRBV5-3 | TRBD1 | TRBJ2-7 | once
TGTGCCAGCAGCCCTTCAGGGGGCAGGGCTGAAGCTTTCTTT | CASSPSGGRAEAFF | 14 | TRBV7-3 | TRBD1 | TRBJ1-1 | -
TGTGCCAGCAGCGTCACGACAGGGGGGAACTATGGCTACACCTTC | CASSVTTGGNYGYTF | 15 | TRBV7-9 | TRBD1 | TRBJ1-2 | -
TGTGCCAGCAGTTACTCACAGGAGGCCCAGAACACTGAAGCTTTCTTT | CASSYSQEAQNTEAFF | 16 | TRBV6-5 | - | TRBJ1-1 | -